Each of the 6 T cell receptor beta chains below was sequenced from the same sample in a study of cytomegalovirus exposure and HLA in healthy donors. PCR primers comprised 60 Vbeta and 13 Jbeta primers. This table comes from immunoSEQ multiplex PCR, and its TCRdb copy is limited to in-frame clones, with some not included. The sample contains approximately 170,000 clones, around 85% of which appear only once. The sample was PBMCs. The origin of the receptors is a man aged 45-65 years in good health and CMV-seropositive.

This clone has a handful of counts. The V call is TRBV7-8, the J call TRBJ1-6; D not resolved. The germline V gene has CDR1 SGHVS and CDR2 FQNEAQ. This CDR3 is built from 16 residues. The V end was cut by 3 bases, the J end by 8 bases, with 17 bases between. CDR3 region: CASSFPPREGDSPLHF. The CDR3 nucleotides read TGTGCCAGCAGCTTCCCTCCCCGGGAAGGTGATTCACCCCTCCACTTT. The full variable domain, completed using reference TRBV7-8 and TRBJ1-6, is GAGVSQSPRYKVAKRGQDVALRCDPISGHVSLFWYQQALGQGPEFLTYFQNEAQLDKSGLPSDRFFAERPEGSVSTLKIQRTQQEDSAVYLCASSFPPREGDSPLHFGNGTRLTVT.

CDR3 protein: CATSRDYGVVASPLHF. Written as DNA, the CDR3 is TGTGCCACCAGCAGAGATTACGGGGTAGTAGCCTCACCCCTCCACTTT. The gene calls are TRBV15 and TRBJ1-6, with no clear D. The CDR3 is made up of 16 amino acids. Germline values: CDR1 LNHNV, CDR2 YYDKDF (reference sequence). Trimming shortened V by 0 bases and J by 10 bases, and 16 bases separated the two germline ends.

The DNA for the CDR3 is TGTGCCAGCAAGCGCAGCGGCTTCTACGAGCAGTACTTC. It codes for CASKRSGFYEQYF. The chain uses TRBV27 and TRBJ2-7, with D tentatively TRBD2 (5 bases). Trimming left V 7 bases short and J 3 bases short, with 13 bases between. Germline V gene sequence: CDR1 MNHEY, CDR2 SMNVEV (reference sequence). The CDR3 is 13 amino acids.

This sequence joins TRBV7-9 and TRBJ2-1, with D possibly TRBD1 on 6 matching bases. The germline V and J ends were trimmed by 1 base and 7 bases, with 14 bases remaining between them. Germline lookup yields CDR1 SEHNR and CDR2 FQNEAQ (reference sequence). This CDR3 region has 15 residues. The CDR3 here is CASSLGRDNLNEQFF. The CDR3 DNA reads TGTGCCAGCAGCTTAGGCCGGGACAACCTGAATGAGCAGTTCTTC. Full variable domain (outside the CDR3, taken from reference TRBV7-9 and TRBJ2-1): DTGVSQNPRHKITKRGQNVTFRCDPISEHNRLYWYRQTLGQGPEFLTYFQNEAQLEKSRLLSDRFSAERPKGSFSTLEIQRTEQGDSAMYLCASSLGRDNLNEQFFGPGTRLTVL.

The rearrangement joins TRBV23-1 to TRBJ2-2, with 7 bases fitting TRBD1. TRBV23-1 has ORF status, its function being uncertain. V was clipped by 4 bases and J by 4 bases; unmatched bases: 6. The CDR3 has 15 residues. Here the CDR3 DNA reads TGCGCCAGCAGTCCGGGACAGCGAACCACCGGGGAGCTGTTTTTT. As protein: CASSPGQRTTGELFF.

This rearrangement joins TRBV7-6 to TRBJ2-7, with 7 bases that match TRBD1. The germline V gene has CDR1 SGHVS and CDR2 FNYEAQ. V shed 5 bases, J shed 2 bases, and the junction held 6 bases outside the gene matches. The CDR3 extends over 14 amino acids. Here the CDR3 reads CASSPGTVTYEQYF. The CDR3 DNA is TGTGCCAGCAGCCCCGGGACAGTTACCTACGAGCAGTACTTC.